This paragraph reports one TCR beta chain. This clonotype was detected a few times. The antigen this receptor binds is unknown. No base quality values were provided; no much bigger clone lies one nucleotide off. To prepare the library, multiplex PCR was applied. The instrument was an Illumina HiSeq 4000. iRepertoire HTBI primers and Arm-PCR amplification of CDR3 regions were used to construct TCR beta libraries. PCR products were gel purified before sequencing. Per the original workflow: A total of some 65 TRBV and more than twelve TRBJ segments were identified across samples and were used for gene usage analysis of CDR3 amino acid clonotypes. COPE and FqMerger were used to merge the filtered high-quality paired reads into contigs. BLAST was used to align contigs to the IMGT TRBV, TRBD and TRBJ reference genes, and CDR3 was defined following IMGT. Highly expanded clones were defined as clonotypes with a frequency above 0.1%. Shannon entropy was used to measure repertoire diversity, and the Gini coefficient was used to measure V-J evenness. A clonotype was considered public if more than one individual shared it. TCRdb took the public reads, trimmed them with fastp at Q25, ran MiXCR for clone calling and kept in-frame beta chains. Rows merge per CDR3 protein into single entries with the most common DNA and genes. The V and J calls, along with clone size, are taken from TCRdb and not from the paper's own processing. Here the sample has approximately 440,000 distinct CDR3 sequences; roughly a quarter occur a single time. About 27% of the sample comes from the top ten.

The data stem from a study of regulatory T cells in long-lasting Graves disease (dated by TCRdb to the early 2020s). With respect to the entire study: Persistent Graves' disease was defined as persistently positive TSH receptor autoantibodies together with antithyroid drug treatment for over 5 years. A total of about 35 samples underwent TCR sequencing, from roughly 13 patients with persistent Graves' disease and approximately 20 patients with newly diagnosed Graves' disease. Patients with persistent Graves' disease were compared with patients with newly diagnosed Graves' disease using TCR sequencing and RNA sequencing of peripheral blood. The study was conducted in China and was registered as a clinical trial. Persistent Graves' disease patients in the clinical cohort had taken antithyroid drugs for approximately 9.5 years on average. Broad study findings and their caveats: As a limitation, the authors acknowledged that the small sample size may reduce accuracy. A larger number of public clonotypes was shared among persistent patients (fewer than 3,000) than among newly diagnosed patients (roughly 980). Only peripheral blood was studied, because thyroid tissue, the primary lesion, was inaccessible. Sequencing and analysis were restricted to the TCR beta chain. Persistent Graves' disease patients showed lower TCR Shannon entropy and fewer highly expanded clones than newly diagnosed patients, suggesting clonal expansion. TRBV28, TRBJ1-2 and TRBJ2-5 were preferentially used in persistent disease, while TRBV20-1 and TRBJ2-1 were favored in newly diagnosed disease.

The time point label, as the study defines it: persistent/refractory GD, antithyroid drugs over 5 years with positive TRAb. For both TCR sequencing and RNA sequencing, RNA was extracted from PBMCs using TRIzol. Graves' disease was diagnosed according to American Thyroid Association guidelines. Recruitment of patients was carried out at an endocrinology department in Xi'an, China. Each patient gave about 9.1 milliliters of peripheral blood, collected in an EDTA anticoagulant tube. Ficoll Paque Plus density gradient separation was used to isolate PBMCs, and no further T cell sorting was done. An Agilent 2100 Bioanalyzer and agarose gel were used to check RNA quality, and a NanoDrop 2000 was used to measure RNA concentration. CDR3 length: 17 amino acids, cysteine to phenylalanine. Only the CDR3 DNA stays, 51 bases, in frame from base 1. Via the germline V gene, CDR1 is SGHRS and CDR2 YFSETQ. V was cut back by 0 bases and J by 3 bases, leaving a gap of 18 bases between them.

The sequencing here drew on peripheral blood mononuclear cells (PBMCs), taken when the disease was refractory, from a patient treated with antithyroid drugs. This chain is built from TRBV5-1 and TRBJ2-5; TRBD2 is a possible D gene, resting on 6 matching bases. The sequence derives from a female donor with Graves disease. This receptor carries the CDR3 CASSLEGYTGVKETQYF. At the DNA level, the sequence is TGCGCCAGCAGCTTGGAAGGGTATACGGGAGTAAAAGAGACCCAGTACTTC.